Described below is a single TCR beta chain sequence and its context. The antigen is undetermined. TCRdb used MiXCR to reprocess the 5' RACE reads, holding one entry per CDR3 protein. In the table there are around 180,000 distinct CDR3 sequences, 6.2% of which are singletons. Trimming removed 7 bases from V and 4 bases from J, with 11 bases in between. This CDR3 is built from 13 residues. This specimen comes from a study of T cells after yellow fever vaccination. Study findings and constraints: The booster saw the reappearance of most primary-vaccination clones (about 95% CD4, 70% to 90% CD8).

This chain connects TRBV12-3 or TRBV12-4 to TRBJ1-3; unclear D gene. This sequence was found in a man younger than 35 who received the YFV17D yellow fever vaccine. The sequencing used CD4+ T cells sorted from PBMCs, collected on the day of the first yellow fever vaccination. Here the CDR3 DNA reads TGTGCCAGCACCCTAAACACCGGAAACACCATATATTTT. It translates to CASTLNTGNTIYF.